The clone carrying this T cell receptor (beta chain) is a singleton in its sample. One end of the junction fails to match germline, which may point to a read error. This sample was taken from a study of PD-L1 blockade in urothelial cancer. The time point: peripheral blood 6 weeks after treatment start. The repertoire was sequenced with immunoSEQ multiplex PCR; TCRdb's copy has only in-frame clones and lacks some. The sample holds 100,000 to 150,000 clones, roughly 88% seen once. The CDR3 runs to 15 residues. Per germline, CDR1 SEHNR and CDR2 FQNEAQ (reference sequence). The sample was PBMCs, taken around atezolizumab (anti-PD-L1) treatment. The genes are TRBV7-9 and TRBJ1-1, with 11 bases matching TRBD1. The sequence was obtained from a man aged 50 or older with urothelial cancer. CDR3 residues: CAGSLGQGAFTEAFF. CDR3 sequence (DNA): TGTGCCGGCAGCTTAGGACAGGGGGCGTTCACTGAAGCTTTCTTT.